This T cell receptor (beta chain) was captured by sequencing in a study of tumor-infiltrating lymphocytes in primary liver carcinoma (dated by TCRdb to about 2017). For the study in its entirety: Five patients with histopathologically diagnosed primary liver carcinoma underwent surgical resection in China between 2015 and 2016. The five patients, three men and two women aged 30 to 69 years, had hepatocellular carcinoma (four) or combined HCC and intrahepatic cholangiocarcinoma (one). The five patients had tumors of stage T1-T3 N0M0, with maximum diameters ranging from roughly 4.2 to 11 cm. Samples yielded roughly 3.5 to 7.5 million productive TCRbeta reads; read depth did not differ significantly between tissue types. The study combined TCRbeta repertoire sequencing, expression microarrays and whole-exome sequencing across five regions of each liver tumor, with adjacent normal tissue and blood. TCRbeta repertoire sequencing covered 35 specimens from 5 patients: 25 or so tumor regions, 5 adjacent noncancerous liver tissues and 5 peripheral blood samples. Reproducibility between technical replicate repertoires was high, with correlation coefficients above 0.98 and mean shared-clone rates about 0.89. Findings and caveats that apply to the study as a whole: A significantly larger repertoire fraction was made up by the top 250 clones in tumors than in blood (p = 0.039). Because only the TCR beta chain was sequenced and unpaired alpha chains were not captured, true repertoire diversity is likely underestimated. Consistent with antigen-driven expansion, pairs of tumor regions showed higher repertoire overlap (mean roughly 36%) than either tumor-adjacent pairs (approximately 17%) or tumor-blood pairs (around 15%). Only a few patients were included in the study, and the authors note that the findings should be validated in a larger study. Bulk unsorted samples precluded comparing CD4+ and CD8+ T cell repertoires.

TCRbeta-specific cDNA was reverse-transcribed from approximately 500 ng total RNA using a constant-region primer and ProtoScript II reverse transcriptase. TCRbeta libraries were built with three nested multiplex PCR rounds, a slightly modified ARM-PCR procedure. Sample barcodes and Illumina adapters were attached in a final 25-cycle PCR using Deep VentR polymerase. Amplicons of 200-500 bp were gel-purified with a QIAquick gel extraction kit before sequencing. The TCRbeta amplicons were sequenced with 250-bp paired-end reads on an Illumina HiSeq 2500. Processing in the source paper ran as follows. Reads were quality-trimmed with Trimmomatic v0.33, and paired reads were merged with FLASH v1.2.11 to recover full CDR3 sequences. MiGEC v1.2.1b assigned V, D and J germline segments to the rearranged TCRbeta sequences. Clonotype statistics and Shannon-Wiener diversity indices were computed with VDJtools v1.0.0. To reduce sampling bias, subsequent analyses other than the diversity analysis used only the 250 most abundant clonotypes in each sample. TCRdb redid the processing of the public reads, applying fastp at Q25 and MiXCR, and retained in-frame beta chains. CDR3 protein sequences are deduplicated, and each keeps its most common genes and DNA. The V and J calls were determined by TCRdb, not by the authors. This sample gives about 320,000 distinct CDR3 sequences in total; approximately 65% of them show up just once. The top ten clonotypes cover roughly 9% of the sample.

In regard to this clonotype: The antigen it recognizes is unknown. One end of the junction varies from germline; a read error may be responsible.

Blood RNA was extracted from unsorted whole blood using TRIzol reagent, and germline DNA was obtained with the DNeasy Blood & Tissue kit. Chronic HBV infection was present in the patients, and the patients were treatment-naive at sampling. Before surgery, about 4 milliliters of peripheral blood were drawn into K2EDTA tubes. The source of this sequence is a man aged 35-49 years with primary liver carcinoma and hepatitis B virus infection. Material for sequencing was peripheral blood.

The DNA sequence is TGTGTCAGCAGTCCGAACAGGACACAGCGCTACGAGCAGTACTTC. Translated, it gives CVSSPNRTQRYEQYF. The rearranged chain carries TRBV12-3 or TRBV12-4 and TRBJ2-7, with TRBD1 perhaps the D gene, on 5 matching bases. The CDR3 numbers 15 residues from cysteine through phenylalanine. The entry retains the CDR3 DNA only, 45 bases that are in frame from base 1.